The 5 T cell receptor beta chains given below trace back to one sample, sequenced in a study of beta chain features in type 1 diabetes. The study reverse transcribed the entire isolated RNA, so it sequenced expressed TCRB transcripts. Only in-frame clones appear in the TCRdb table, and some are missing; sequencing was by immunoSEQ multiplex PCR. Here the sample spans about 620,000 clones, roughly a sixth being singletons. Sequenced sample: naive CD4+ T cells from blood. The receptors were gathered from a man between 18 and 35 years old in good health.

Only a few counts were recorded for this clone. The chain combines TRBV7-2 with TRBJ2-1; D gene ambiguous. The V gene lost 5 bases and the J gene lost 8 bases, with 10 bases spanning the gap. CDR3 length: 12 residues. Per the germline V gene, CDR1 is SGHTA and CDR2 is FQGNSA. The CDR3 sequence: CASSRSPHEQFF. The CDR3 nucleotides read TGTGCCAGCAGCCGAAGCCCCCATGAGCAGTTCTTC.

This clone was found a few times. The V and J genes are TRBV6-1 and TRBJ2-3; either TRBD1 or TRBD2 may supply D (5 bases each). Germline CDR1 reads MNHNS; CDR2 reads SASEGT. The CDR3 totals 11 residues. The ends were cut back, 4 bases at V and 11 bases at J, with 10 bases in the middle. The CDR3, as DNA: TGTGCCAGCAGTGGCCGGGACCTGCAGTATTTT. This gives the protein CASSGRDLQYF.

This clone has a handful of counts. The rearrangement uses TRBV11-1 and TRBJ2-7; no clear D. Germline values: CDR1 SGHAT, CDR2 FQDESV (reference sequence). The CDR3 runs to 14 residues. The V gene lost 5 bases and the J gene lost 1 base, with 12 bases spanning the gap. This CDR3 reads CASSPRFLSYEQYF. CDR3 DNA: TGTGCCAGCAGCCCCCGATTCTTGTCCTACGAGCAGTACTTC.

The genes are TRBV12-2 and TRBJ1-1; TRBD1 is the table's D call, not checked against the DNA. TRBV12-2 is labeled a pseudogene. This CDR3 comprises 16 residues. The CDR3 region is CASRLASQAPNTEAFF. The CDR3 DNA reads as TGTGCAAGTCGCTTAGCGAGTCAGGCCCCAAACACTGAAGCTTTCTTT.

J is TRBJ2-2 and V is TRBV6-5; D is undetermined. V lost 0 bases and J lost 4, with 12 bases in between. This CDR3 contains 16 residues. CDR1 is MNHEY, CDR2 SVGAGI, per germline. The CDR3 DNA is TGTGCCAGCAGTTACTCGAGAGGTTTCCTCACCGGGGAGCTGTTTTTT. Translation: CASSYSRGFLTGELFF.